The entry that follows covers one TCR beta chain sequence. The sample originates from a study of blood T cell repertoires in COVID-19. At the level of the study: Acute and convalescent COVID-19 samples came from the United States, Italy and Spain. The cDNA or gDNA used as material had been derived from T cells, B-cell-depleted T cells, or PBMCs.

Per the study methods: Quantification of nucleated cells was approximated via reference gene primer amplification. Clones were read by immunoSEQ multiplex PCR, and TCRdb kept only the in-frame ones, dropping some. The DNA gave D and trimming, while V, J and clone size come from that table. The sample has 120,000 to 150,000 clones, about 80% seen once; the top ten hold 1.6%. Specimen: peripheral blood. The clonotype originates from a human donor in a cohort sampled during active COVID-19.

CDR3 in amino acids: CASSDRLAGTFQETQYF. As DNA, the CDR3 is TGTGCCAGCAGTGACAGACTAGCGGGAACCTTTCAAGAGACCCAGTACTTC. The gene calls are TRBV2 and TRBJ2-5, with 11 bases that match TRBD2. This CDR3 spans 17 amino acids. V lost 3 bases and J lost 2; bases outside the gene matches: 8. The germline V gene has CDR1 SNHLY and CDR2 FYNNEI.